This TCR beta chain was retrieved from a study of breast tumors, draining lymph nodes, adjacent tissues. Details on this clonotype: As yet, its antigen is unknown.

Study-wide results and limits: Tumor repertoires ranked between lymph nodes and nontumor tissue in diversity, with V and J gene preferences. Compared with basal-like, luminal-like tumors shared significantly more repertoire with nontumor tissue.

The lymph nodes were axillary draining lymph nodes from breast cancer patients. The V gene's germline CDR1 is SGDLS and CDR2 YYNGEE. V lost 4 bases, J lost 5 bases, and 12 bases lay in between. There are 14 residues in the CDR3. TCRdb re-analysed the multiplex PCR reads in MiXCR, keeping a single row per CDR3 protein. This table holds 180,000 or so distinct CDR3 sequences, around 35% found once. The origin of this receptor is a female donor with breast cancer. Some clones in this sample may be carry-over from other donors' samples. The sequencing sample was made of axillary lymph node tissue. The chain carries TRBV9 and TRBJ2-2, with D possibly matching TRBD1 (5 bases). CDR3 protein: CASSQGRGTGELFF. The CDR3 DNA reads TGTGCCAGCAGCCAGGGAAGGGGTACCGGGGAGCTGTTTTTT.